This is a list of T cell receptor beta chains from one sample in a study of T cells in Graves' hyperthyroidism and ophthalmopathy. Each CDR3 protein gets one entry after TCRdb re-called the multiplex PCR reads with MiXCR. The sample lists 600,000 or so distinct CDR3 sequences; 11% to 15% were seen once. Sequenced: blood. The receptors shown here come from a woman aged 18-35 years with Graves' ophthalmopathy. Both conserved end residues are part of each CDR3. D genes are given only for firm matches. Clone sizes are given selectively: once, few, many, or a class where the clone is expanded.

abundance	v_gene	j_gene	d_gene	len	CDR3nt	CDR3aa
many	TRBV7-2	TRBJ2-3	TRBD2	17	TGTGCCAGCAGCTTGTCGGGACGAGGACTAGCTGCAGATACGCAGTATTTT	CASSLSGRGLAADTQYF
many	TRBV13	TRBJ2-7	.	14	TGTGCCAGCAGCCTGGAGGCGGAATCCTACGAGCAGTACTTC	CASSLEAESYEQYF
.	TRBV5-4	TRBJ1-2	.	13	TGTGCCAGCAGACCTAGGGGGGGCTATGACTACACCTTC	CASRPRGGYDYTF
few	TRBV6-1	TRBJ2-6	TRBD2	15	TGTGCCAGCCTCGGGGGGGAATCTGGGGCCAACGTCCTGACTTTC	CASLGGESGANVLTF
.	TRBV6-2/TRBV6-3	TRBJ2-5	TRBD2	13	TGTGCCAGCACATTAGCGGGACGGAGGACCCAGTACTTC	CASTLAGRRTQYF
many	TRBV6-1	TRBJ1-2	.	15	TGTGCCAGCAGTGAATTCCCAGGGTCTAACTATGGCTACACCTTC	CASSEFPGSNYGYTF
many	TRBV30	TRBJ2-7	.	12	TGTGCCTGGAGAGGGGGGACCTACGAGCAGTACTTC	CAWRGGTYEQYF
few	TRBV20-1	TRBJ2-2	TRBD2	15	TGCAGTGCTATCCCGGGGGGAGGAATCACCGGGGAGCTGTTTTTT	CSAIPGGGITGELFF
many	TRBV7-2	TRBJ2-1	TRBD1	16	TGTGCCAGCAGCTTATGGGGGCCGGGACAGGGGAAGACCCAGTTCTTC	CASSLWGPGQGKTQFF
many	TRBV12-3/TRBV12-4	TRBJ2-1	.	12	TGTGCCAGCACCCAAACCTACAATGAGCAGTTCTTC	CASTQTYNEQFF
many	TRBV20-1	TRBJ2-7	TRBD1	13	TGCAGTGCTAGCAACAGGGGTGGGTACGAGCAGTACTTC	CSASNRGGYEQYF
many	TRBV10-3	TRBJ1-1	.	19	TGTGCCATCAGTGAGTCGAGCGGCGGTTGGGGGGGCTGGAACACTGAAGCTTTCTTT	CAISESSGGWGGWNTEAFF
few	TRBV5-6	TRBJ1-2	.	16	TGTGCCAGCAGCCCGGGGGGTTTGGGCGAGACCTATGGCTACACCTTC	CASSPGGLGETYGYTF
many	TRBV11-2	TRBJ2-7	.	13	TGTGCCAGCAGCTTAGATCCGGGGTACGAGCAGTACTTC	CASSLDPGYEQYF
many	TRBV27	TRBJ2-5	.	13	TGTGCCAGCAGTTATCGATCGCAAGAGACCCAGTACTTC	CASSYRSQETQYF
many	TRBV6-1	TRBJ2-7	.	15	TGTGCCAGCAGTTGGGGCAGGGGGGGAACCTACGAGCAGTACTTC	CASSWGRGGTYEQYF
.	TRBV28	TRBJ1-6	.	14	TGTGCCAGCAGTTTTAAGGACTATAATTCACCCCTCCACTTT	CASSFKDYNSPLHF
few	TRBV6-2/TRBV6-3	TRBJ1-2	.	19	TGTGCCAGCAGTTACAGGCGGGGGGCAGGGATGCGCATAAACTATGGCTACACCTTC	CASSYRRGAGMRINYGYTF
many	TRBV20-1	TRBJ2-1	.	12	TGCAGTGCTGGGGGACCTGTCAATGAGCAGTTCTTC	CSAGGPVNEQFF
.	TRBV12-5	TRBJ1-2	.	16	TGTGCTAGTGGTTTGGAAACAGGAGCTTCTAACTATGGCTACACCTTC	CASGLETGASNYGYTF
.	TRBV4-2	TRBJ1-3	.	15	TGTGCCAGCAGCCAAGATTGGACTCTCGGAAACACCATATATTTT	CASSQDWTLGNTIYF
many	TRBV3-1	TRBJ2-4	.	14	TGTGCCAGCAGCCGCTCGGACGGGAAAAGGATTCAGTACTTC	CASSRSDGKRIQYF
few	TRBV10-3	TRBJ1-5	.	16	TGTGCCAACGAGGCGGGACACTTGCCTAGCAATCAGCCCCAGCATTTT	CANEAGHLPSNQPQHF
many	TRBV19	TRBJ1-1	.	13	TGTGCCAGTAGTATCTCCGGGAACACTGAAGCTTTCTTT	CASSISGNTEAFF
many	TRBV24-1	TRBJ2-1	TRBD2	20	TGTGCCACCAGTCTGGGCCTAGCGGGAGGCGAACTGAGCTCCTACAATGAGCAGTTCTTC	CATSLGLAGGELSSYNEQFF
.	TRBV12-3/TRBV12-4	TRBJ1-4	.	15	TGTGCCAGCAGTCCCTGGGGGCTCTGGTATGAAAAACTGTTTTTT	CASSPWGLWYEKLFF
.	TRBV12-3/TRBV12-4	TRBJ2-3	TRBD1	16	TGTGCCAGCAGTTCTGGGACAGGGCCTAGCACAGATACGCAGTATTTT	CASSSGTGPSTDTQYF
many	TRBV5-1	TRBJ2-2	TRBD2	16	TGCGCCAGCAGCTTGCATCCAGGGAGGGACGCCGGGGAGCTGTTTTTT	CASSLHPGRDAGELFF
.	TRBV6-6	TRBJ1-2	.	13	TGTGCCAGCAGTTACTCCCCCGACCTTGGCTACACCTTC	CASSYSPDLGYTF
.	TRBV7-9	TRBJ1-3	TRBD1	16	TGTGCCAGCAGCGATCACAGGGGCGGCTCTGGAAACACCATATATTTT	CASSDHRGGSGNTIYF
few	TRBV9	TRBJ2-5	TRBD2	16	TGTGCCAGCAGCGTAGTTGGTAATAGCGGGACGGAGACCCAGTACTTC	CASSVVGNSGTETQYF
.	TRBV4-2	TRBJ2-1	.	15	TGTGCCAGCAGCCAAGTCCTCCCCCCAAACAATGAGCAGTTCTTC	CASSQVLPPNNEQFF
many	TRBV2	TRBJ2-7	.	14	TGTGCCAGCTGGGGGGGCATTAGCTCCTACGAGCAGTACTTC	CASWGGISSYEQYF
many	TRBV18	TRBJ2-3	.	13	TGTGCCAGCTCACCACCAAGTGCAGATACGCAGTATTTT	CASSPPSADTQYF
few	TRBV12-3/TRBV12-4	TRBJ2-4	.	14	TGTGCCAGCAGACTGGGTCCTTCGGGGAACATTCAGTACTTC	CASRLGPSGNIQYF
many	TRBV9	TRBJ1-2	.	15	TGTGCCAGCAGCGTAGGAGGTCAGGGGCACTATGGCTACACCTTC	CASSVGGQGHYGYTF
many	TRBV2	TRBJ2-5	TRBD2	17	TGTGCCAGTGGGACTAGCGGGAGGCCTGATACCCAAGAGACCCAGTACTTC	CASGTSGRPDTQETQYF